This TCR beta chain was sequenced in a study of CD8+ T cells in alopecia areata. As for this clone: Antigen unknown.

Collection of lesional scalp punch biopsies and peripheral blood was performed in alopecia areata patients. Extraction and reverse transcription of RNA yielded cDNA as the sequencing template. The data were produced by immunoSEQ multiplex PCR, yet TCRdb's version contains in-frame clones alone and is incomplete. The sample holds more than 200,000 clones, roughly two thirds seen once. Study conclusions and caveats: Scalp repertoires also include resident alphabeta T cells from normal skin.

Trimming cost V 0 bases and J 4 bases, with 12 bases left between them. Germline V gives CDR1 MNHNY, CDR2 SVGAGI (reference sequence). The CDR3 extends over 16 amino acids. This clonotype was sampled from a human donor with alopecia areata. The starting material was CD4+ T cells sorted from blood, obtained at week 0. V usage is TRBV6-6 and J usage is TRBJ2-2; D gene unclear. The CDR3 spells CASSYSGQTSTGELFF. The CDR3 bases are TGTGCCAGCAGTTACTCTGGCCAAACTTCCACCGGGGAGCTGTTTTTT.